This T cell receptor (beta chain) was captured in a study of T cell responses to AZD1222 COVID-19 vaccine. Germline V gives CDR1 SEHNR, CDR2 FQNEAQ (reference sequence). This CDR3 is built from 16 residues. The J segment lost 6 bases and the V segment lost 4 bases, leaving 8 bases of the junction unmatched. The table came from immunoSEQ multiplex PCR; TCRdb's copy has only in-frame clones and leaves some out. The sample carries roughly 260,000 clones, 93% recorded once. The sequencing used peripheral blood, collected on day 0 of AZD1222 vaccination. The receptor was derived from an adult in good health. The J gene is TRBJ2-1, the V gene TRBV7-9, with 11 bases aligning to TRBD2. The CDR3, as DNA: TGTGCCAGCAGCTCAACACCGGGACTAGCGGTCAATGAGCAGTTCTTC. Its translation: CASSSTPGLAVNEQFF.